One and the same sample provided the 25 T cell receptor beta chains below, sequenced in a study of cytomegalovirus exposure and HLA in healthy donors. Repertoires were generated with immunoSEQ multiplex PCR, while TCRdb's copy carries only in-frame clones and drops some. The table records approximately 230,000 clones, more than 75% of them present only once. Sequencing was performed on PBMCs. All receptors come from a man between 18 and 35 years old in good health and CMV-seropositive.

This clone was detected only a few times. The V gene is TRBV23-1, the J gene TRBJ1-5; D unclear. TRBV23-1 is an open reading frame whose function is uncertain. This CDR3 comprises 15 residues. V was cut by 3 bases and J by 1 base, with 10 bases left in between. The DNA for the CDR3 is TGCGCCAGCAGTCAGTGGAAATTAAGCAATCAGCCCCAGCATTTT. This encodes CASSQWKLSNQPQHF.

This chain joins TRBV9 and TRBJ2-2, with TRBD1 matching over 7 bases. The CDR3 length is 16 residues. Germline V gene data show CDR1 as SGDLS and CDR2 as YYNGEE. V trimming: 0 bases; J trimming: 3 bases; junction bases outside the gene matches: 5. CDR3 residues: CASSVERTGYTGELFF. The CDR3 DNA reads as TGTGCCAGCAGCGTAGAACGGACAGGATACACCGGGGAGCTGTTTTTT.

The chain employs TRBV6-1 and TRBJ2-7; the D gene is possibly TRBD2 (5 bases). Trimming removed 10 bases from V and 9 bases from J, with 25 bases in between. This CDR3 is built from 14 residues. Germline CDR1 MNHNS, CDR2 SASEGT. This chain's CDR3 is CATLGEWEWNWQYF. Written as DNA, the CDR3 is TGTGCCACCCTCGGCGAATGGGAGTGGAACTGGCAGTACTTC.

In DNA form, the CDR3 reads TGTGCCAGCAGTGAAAAGGAGAACGGGGAGCTGTTTTTT. Encoded protein: CASSEKENGELFF. This chain joins TRBV6-1 and TRBJ2-2, with D uncertain. The V gene's germline CDR1 is MNHNS and CDR2 SASEGT. Trimming pared 2 bases from V and 7 bases from J, leaving 8 bases between. CDR3 size: 13 residues.

This clone was picked up a small number of times. The rearrangement joins TRBV19 to TRBJ1-4; 9 nucleotides line up with TRBD1. Germline CDR1 LNHDA, CDR2 SQIVND (reference sequence). V shed 7 bases, J shed 6 bases, and the junction held 6 bases outside the gene matches. The CDR3 is made up of 14 amino acids. The CDR3 sequence is CASNRDRAHEKLFF. The CDR3 bases are TGTGCCAGTAATCGGGACAGGGCTCATGAAAAACTGTTTTTT.

The chain combines TRBV6-1 with TRBJ2-2; TRBD1 might be the D (6 bases). The CDR3 runs 14 residues. V dropped 7 bases and J dropped 4 bases, with 13 bases sitting between them. CDR1 is MNHNS and CDR2 is SASEGT in the germline V gene. CDR3 bases: TGTGCCAGCATCTCGACAGGAGGCACCGGGGAGCTGTTTTTT. It encodes CASISTGGTGELFF.

The rearrangement joins TRBV5-1 to TRBJ1-4; D may be TRBD1 (5 bases). V was trimmed by 4 bases and J by 0 bases, leaving 10 bases between them. The CDR3 is 15 amino acids. Germline V gene data show CDR1 as SGHRS and CDR2 as YFSETQ. The CDR3 loop reads CASSIGTATNEKLFF. The CDR3 nucleotides read TGCGCCAGCAGCATAGGGACGGCAACTAATGAAAAACTGTTTTTT. The variable domain in full, with the rest retrieved from reference TRBV5-1 and TRBJ1-4, is KAGVTQTPRYLIKTRGQQVTLSCSPISGHRSVSWYQQTPGQGLQFLFEYFSETQRNKGNFPGRFSGRQFSNSRSEMNVSTLELGDSALYLCASSIGTATNEKLFFGSGTQLSVL.

The rearrangement links TRBV6-1 to TRBJ2-1, with 9 nucleotides matching TRBD2. Germline CDR1 and CDR2: MNHNS and SASEGT. CDR3 length equals 15 residues. The ends lost 2 bases at V and 4 bases at J; junction bases unmatched: 3. The CDR3 sequence is CASSERAGGYNEQFF. The CDR3 DNA follows: TGTGCCAGCAGTGAAAGAGCGGGAGGATACAATGAGCAGTTCTTC.

This chain uses TRBV27 with TRBJ2-1; perhaps TRBD2 as D (5 bases). The CDR3 has 15 amino acids. Trimming shortened V by 1 base and J by 5 bases, and 12 bases separated the two germline ends. Germline V CDR1 and CDR2: MNHEY, SMNVEV (reference sequence). The CDR3 DNA reads as TGTGCCAGCAGTTTATATCTAGCTAGGGACAATGAGCAGTTCTTC. This gives the protein CASSLYLARDNEQFF.

The gene calls are TRBV29-1 and TRBJ1-1, with D possibly matching TRBD1 (5 bases). The V and J ends lost 6 bases and 1 base respectively, with 12 bases between them. CDR1 and CDR2 from the germline V gene are SQVTM and ANQGSEA. This CDR3 region has 13 residues. The CDR3 is CSVEVQENTEAFF. CDR3 DNA: TGCAGCGTCGAGGTACAGGAGAACACTGAAGCTTTCTTT.

As concerns this clone: Additional DNA sequences in this sample encode the identical CDR3. The chain carries TRBV5-4 and TRBJ2-1; D is perhaps TRBD2 (6 bases). The CDR3 has 13 residues. Germline-derived CDR1 and CDR2 are SGHNT and YYREEE (reference sequence). V gave up 0 bases and J gave up 6 bases, with 7 bases separating them. The DNA for the CDR3 is TGTGCCAGCAGCTTGGCCGGGGGCAATGAGCAGTTCTTC. Encoded protein: CASSLAGGNEQFF.

The chain carries TRBV9 and TRBJ1-4, with 7 bases aligning to TRBD1. V was clipped by 2 bases and J by 7 bases; unmatched bases: 14. The germline V gene encodes CDR1 SGDLS and CDR2 YYNGEE. The CDR3 totals 17 residues. CDR3 coding DNA: TGTGCCAGCAGCGTCGCCCCAGGGGGGAGGAGGGGTGAAAAACTGTTTTTT. Its protein is CASSVAPGGRRGEKLFF.

The chain carries TRBV6-5 and TRBJ1-2; D gene ambiguous. Germline CDR1 is MNHEY and CDR2 is SVGAGI. Trimming took off 2 bases at V and 3 bases at J, with 7 bases between the two ends. There are 13 residues in the CDR3. The CDR3 DNA reads TGTGCCAGCAGTTACGGGGAGGACTATGGCTACACCTTC. This gives the protein CASSYGEDYGYTF.

V is TRBV2 and J is TRBJ1-1, with 8 bases aligning to TRBD1. V shed 2 bases and J 1 base; nucleotides not matched to a gene: 6. CDR3 size: 16 residues. From germline, CDR1 is SNHLY and CDR2 FYNNEI. As DNA, the CDR3 is TGTGCCAGCAGTGAATCGAGGACAGGGCGGAACACTGAAGCTTTCTTT. As protein: CASSESRTGRNTEAFF. Full variable domain (rest looked up from reference TRBV2 and TRBJ1-1): EPEVTQTPSHQVTQMGQEVILRCVPISNHLYFYWYRQILGQKVEFLVSFYNNEISEKSEIFDDQFSVERPDGSNFTLKIRSTKLEDSAMYFCASSESRTGRNTEAFFGQGTRLTVV.

The rearrangement joins TRBV9 to TRBJ1-1; D gene unclear. V was clipped by 3 bases and J by 2 bases, with 11 bases between them. Germline V gene data show CDR1 as SGDLS and CDR2 as YYNGEE. There are 14 residues in the CDR3. The CDR3 reads CASSDRQLNTEAFF. CDR3 coding DNA: TGTGCCAGCAGCGATCGACAACTAAACACTGAAGCTTTCTTT.

V and J are TRBV29-1 and TRBJ1-1, with a weak D call TRBD1 (5 bases). The CDR3 totals 13 residues. CDR1 is SQVTM, CDR2 ANQGSEA, per germline. The ends were cut back, 3 bases at V and 0 bases at J, with 8 bases in the middle. Here the CDR3 reads CSVDRQMNTEAFF. CDR3 nucleotides: TGCAGCGTTGACAGACAGATGAACACTGAAGCTTTCTTT.

This chain uses TRBV30 with TRBJ1-2; D not certain. Germline V CDR1 and CDR2: GTSNPN, SVGIG (reference sequence). V was pared by 1 base and J by 1 base, with 13 bases between. The CDR3 extends over 15 amino acids. CDR3 residues: CAWSGAANFNYGYTF. DNA for the CDR3: TGTGCCTGGAGTGGGGCAGCCAATTTTAACTATGGCTACACCTTC.

This clone was counted once. This chain links TRBV2 with TRBJ2-5; weak D call: TRBD2 (5 bases). CDR1 is SNHLY, CDR2 FYNNEI, per germline. The CDR3 is made up of 12 amino acids. The V gene lost 5 bases and the J gene lost 4 bases, with 8 bases spanning the gap. As DNA, the CDR3 is TGTGCCAGCAGTATCCGGGGAGAGACCCAGTACTTC. Its protein product is CASSIRGETQYF. Full variable domain (missing parts from reference TRBV2 and TRBJ2-5): EPEVTQTPSHQVTQMGQEVILRCVPISNHLYFYWYRQILGQKVEFLVSFYNNEISEKSEIFDDQFSVERPDGSNFTLKIRSTKLEDSAMYFCASSIRGETQYFGPGTRLLVL.

The chain combines TRBV28 with TRBJ1-2; D perhaps matches TRBD1 (5 bases). V lost 10 bases and J lost 7, with 16 bases in between. This CDR3 spans 12 amino acids. CDR1 is MDHEN and CDR2 is SYDVKM in the germline V gene. CDR3 sequence (DNA): TGTGCCACCTTGGAGCGGGACCGTGGCTACACCTTC. Its translation: CATLERDRGYTF.

This clone is a singleton in its sample. V usage is TRBV12-5 and J usage is TRBJ2-2, with 8 bases fitting TRBD1. This CDR3 is built from 18 residues. CDR1 and CDR2 (germline): LGHNT, FRNRAP. V shed 3 bases and J 4 bases; nucleotides not matched to a gene: 13. For the CDR3, the DNA is TGTGCTAGTGGTTTATGGCAGGGGGCCAATAGGGGCACCGGGGAGCTGTTTTTT. Translated: CASGLWQGANRGTGELFF.

The CDR3: CASSWGLAGGTGELFF. CDR3 DNA sequence: TGCGCCAGCAGCTGGGGACTAGCGGGAGGCACCGGGGAGCTGTTTTTT. The chain combines TRBV5-1 with TRBJ2-2; TRBD2 matches at 15 bases. The CDR3 is 16 amino acids. Germline CDR1 is SGHRS and CDR2 is YFSETQ. The V gene end was trimmed by 3 bases and the J gene end by 4 bases; junction bases not matched to a gene: 1.

The V call is TRBV5-1, the J call TRBJ2-3; the match to TRBD2 covers 8 bases. The V gene's germline CDR1 is SGHRS and CDR2 YFSETQ. With V trimmed by 10 bases and J by 6 bases, 13 bases remained unmatched. This CDR3 is built from 14 residues. CDR3 sequence reads: CAGGSGAPADTQYF. For the CDR3, the DNA is TGCGCCGGAGGTAGCGGGGCCCCAGCGGATACGCAGTATTTT.

The V gene is TRBV4-1, the J gene TRBJ2-5, with D unresolved. The CDR3 covers 15 residues. V was pared by 4 bases and J by 5 bases, with 17 bases between. CDR1 is MGHRA and CDR2 is YSYEKL in the germline V gene. CDR3 sequence: CASSPIGGLGETQYF. DNA for the CDR3: TGCGCCAGCAGCCCTATTGGCGGCTTAGGGGAGACCCAGTACTTC.

V is TRBV28 and J is TRBJ2-5; 7 nucleotides match TRBD1. The germline CDR1 and CDR2 sequences are MDHEN and SYDVKM. This CDR3 has 14 residues. The CDR3 protein is CASGEGAVGETQYF. In DNA form, the CDR3 reads TGTGCTTCAGGAGAGGGGGCAGTGGGAGAGACCCAGTACTTC.

The gene calls are TRBV28 and TRBJ1-2; a possible D gene is TRBD1 (6 bases). This CDR3 comprises 16 residues. Germline CDR1 is MDHEN and CDR2 is SYDVKM. Between the trimmed V and J ends, which lost 7 bases and 4 bases, there was a span of 22 bases. This chain's CDR3 is CASNPSEARGFYGYTF. The DNA for the CDR3 is TGTGCCAGCAATCCCTCCGAGGCCAGGGGTTTCTATGGCTACACCTTC.